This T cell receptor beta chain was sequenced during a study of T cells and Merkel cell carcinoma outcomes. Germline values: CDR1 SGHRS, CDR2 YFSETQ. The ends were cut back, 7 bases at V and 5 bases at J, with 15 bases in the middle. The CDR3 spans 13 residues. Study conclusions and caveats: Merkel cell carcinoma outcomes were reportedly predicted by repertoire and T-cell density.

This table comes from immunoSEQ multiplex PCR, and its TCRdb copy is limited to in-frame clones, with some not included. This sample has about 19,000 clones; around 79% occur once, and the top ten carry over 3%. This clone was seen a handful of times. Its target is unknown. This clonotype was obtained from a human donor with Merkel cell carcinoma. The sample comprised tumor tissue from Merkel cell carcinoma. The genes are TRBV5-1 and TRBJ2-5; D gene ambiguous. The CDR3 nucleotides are TGCGCCAGCTCCACACGTCCAAGGGAGACCCAGTACTTC. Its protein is CASSTRPRETQYF.